This TCR beta chain derives from a study of blood T cell repertoires in COVID-19. Turning to the study itself: Acute and convalescent COVID-19 specimens originated in the United States, Italy and Spain. PBMCs, B-cell-depleted T cells, or T cells provided the cDNA or gDNA that made up the material.

The V and J ends lost 1 base and 4 bases, in that order; junction bases with no gene match: 5. CDR3 length: 15 amino acids. Germline-derived CDR1 and CDR2 are SEHNR and FQNEAQ (reference sequence). Per the original methods: Researchers report that nucleated cell counts were estimated from reference gene primer amplification. Sequencing was performed with immunoSEQ multiplex PCR; in TCRdb, only in-frame clones are kept and a portion is missing. The DNA gave D and trimming, while V, J and clone size come from that table. The repertoire holds some 150,000 clones, with 87% as singletons. This sequence originates from a man over 45 who had recovered from COVID-19. The rearrangement uses TRBV7-9 and TRBJ1-1; 8 nucleotides align to TRBD1. Sequencing used peripheral blood. The CDR3 coding sequence is TGTGCCAGCAGCTTAGGGACAGGGTTCGGCACTGAAGCTTTCTTT. Translation gives CASSLGTGFGTEAFF. Filled out from reference TRBV7-9 and TRBJ1-1, the complete variable domain reads DTGVSQNPRHKITKRGQNVTFRCDPISEHNRLYWYRQTLGQGPEFLTYFQNEAQLEKSRLLSDRFSAERPKGSFSTLEIQRTEQGDSAMYLCASSLGTGFGTEAFFGQGTRLTVV.